The 30 T cell receptor beta chains reported below all come from one sample, sequenced in a study of Graves' ophthalmopathy and Graves' hyperthyroidism. RNA transcripts yielded amplified TCR beta CDR3 regions. Following a first-round RT-PCR that used HTBI primers, a second-round multiplex PCR was carried out. From the multiplex PCR reads, TCRdb called clonotypes with MiXCR, one entry per CDR3 protein. The sample holds hundreds of thousands of distinct CDR3 sequences, about a fifth seen once. The specimen was peripheral blood. The receptors were sampled from a young woman with stable Graves' hyperthyroidism. Some clones in this sample may be carry-over from other donors' samples.

V and J are TRBV6-1 and TRBJ1-2; 7 bases line up with TRBD1. Germline values: CDR1 MNHNS, CDR2 SASEGT. The ends lost 5 bases at V and 8 bases at J; junction bases unmatched: 11. The CDR3 loop spans 14 amino acids. The CDR3 coding sequence is TGTGCCAGCAGTCCCGTACCCACAGGGGACGGCTACACCTTC. Translated: CASSPVPTGDGYTF.

This chain links TRBV6-1 with TRBJ2-7; 7 bases fit TRBD1. The CDR3 contains 12 residues. Germline trimming cut 8 bases from V and 3 bases from J; bases unmatched to any gene: 4. CDR1 MNHNS and CDR2 SASEGT come from the germline V gene. CDR3 DNA sequence: TGTGCCAGCGAGGGACAGTACTACGAGCAGTACTTC. Protein: CASEGQYYEQYF.

The V gene is TRBV5-1, the J gene TRBJ1-5; D is unresolved. The CDR3 has 11 amino acids. V was shortened by 2 bases and J by 6 bases, with 3 bases between the two germline ends. CDR1 is SGHRS, CDR2 YFSETQ, per germline. In nucleotides, the CDR3 is TGCGCCAGCAGCTTTAGTCAGCCCCAGCATTTT. Protein: CASSFSQPQHF.

This clonotype was seen ten or more times. The chain couples TRBV29-1 to TRBJ1-2; the D gene is possibly TRBD1 (5 bases). The CDR3 has 16 residues. Trimming stripped 2 bases from V and 8 bases from J, with 24 bases between. Germline values: CDR1 SQVTM, CDR2 ANQGSEA. The DNA for the CDR3 is TGCAGCGTTGAACATCAGCGGCCCTGGGGCTCGGAAGGCTACACCTTC. Protein: CSVEHQRPWGSEGYTF.

This clonotype was observed many times. The chain joins TRBV6-5 to TRBJ1-1, with D possibly being TRBD1 (6 bases). The V gene's germline CDR1 is MNHEY and CDR2 SVGAGI. CDR3 length: 16 residues. Trimming shortened V by 2 bases and J by 4 bases, and 17 bases separated the two germline ends. For the CDR3, the DNA is TGTGCCAGCAGTTACACGTACCGGGGGCCGCTCACTGAAGCTTTCTTT. Its protein product is CASSYTYRGPLTEAFF.

This clonotype was recorded many times. The CDR3 DNA follows: TGTGCCAGCAGCAAAGCGGGGGGGCTTGAGACCCAGTACTTC. It encodes CASSKAGGLETQYF. The gene calls are TRBV7-3 and TRBJ2-5, with 10 bases lining up with TRBD2. V trimming: 5 bases; J trimming: 5 bases; junction bases outside the gene matches: 5. This CDR3 region has 14 residues. Per the germline V gene, CDR1 is SGHTA and CDR2 is FQGTGA.

This clonotype was observed a handful of times. The V gene is TRBV6-1, the J gene TRBJ1-2; D perhaps matches TRBD1 (5 bases). The CDR3 is 15 amino acids. The V and J ends lost 0 bases and 5 bases respectively, with 13 bases between them. Germline V gene lookup returns CDR1 MNHNS and CDR2 SASEGT. As DNA, the CDR3 is TGTGCCAGCAGTGAAGCCGTCAGGGAGGATTATGGCTACACCTTC. This translates into CASSEAVREDYGYTF.

The chain has TRBV6-5 and TRBJ2-7; 10 bases are a match to TRBD1. The CDR3 contains 15 residues. Trimming cost V 4 bases and J 4 bases; bases outside gene matches: 7. Germline-derived CDR1 and CDR2 are MNHEY and SVGAGI. This CDR3 is CASSWRQGAQYEQYF. CDR3 in DNA: TGTGCCAGCAGTTGGAGACAGGGGGCTCAATACGAGCAGTACTTC.

The J gene is TRBJ1-5, the V gene TRBV20-1; D uncertain. CDR3 length: 12 amino acids. CDR1 is DFQATT, CDR2 SNEGSKA, per germline (reference sequence). With 5 bases removed from V and 6 bases from J, the gap between germline ends came to 11 bases. CDR3 loop: CSAWRGSQPQHF. The CDR3 DNA follows: TGCAGTGCTTGGCGTGGGAGTCAGCCCCAGCATTTT.

This clonotype has a count of ten or more. V gene TRBV12-3 or TRBV12-4 combines with J gene TRBJ1-1; tentative D call: TRBD1 (6 bases). Trimming took 7 bases from V and 5 from J, leaving 14 bases between them. The CDR3 is made up of 13 amino acids. The CDR3 region is CASKTGSGTEAFF. The CDR3 coding sequence is TGTGCCAGCAAGACAGGATCGGGTACTGAAGCTTTCTTT.

The genes are TRBV4-1 and TRBJ2-4; D tentatively fits TRBD1 or TRBD2 (5 bases each). CDR3 size: 16 residues. The V end lost 0 bases, the J end lost 8 bases, and 17 bases lay between the germline ends. Germline V gene data show CDR1 as MGHRA and CDR2 as YSYEKL. CDR3 protein: CASSQEGVTGRDIQYF. The CDR3, as DNA: TGCGCCAGCAGCCAAGAGGGGGTTACGGGCAGGGACATTCAGTACTTC.

This chain uses TRBV6-5 with TRBJ1-1, with D unresolved. Trimming took 2 bases from V and 0 from J, leaving 7 bases between them. This CDR3 is 14 amino acids long. Germline CDR1 is MNHEY and CDR2 is SVGAGI. CDR3 sequence reads: CASSYLSVNTEAFF. In nucleotides, the CDR3 is TGTGCCAGCAGTTACCTATCGGTGAACACTGAAGCTTTCTTT.

This clonotype was counted between two and nine times. The gene calls are TRBV30 and TRBJ2-7; TRBD2 aligns across 8 bases. The CDR3 loop spans 16 amino acids. V shed 3 bases, J shed 2 bases, and the junction held 12 bases outside the gene matches. Germline V gene lookup returns CDR1 GTSNPN and CDR2 SVGIG (reference sequence). The CDR3 DNA sequence: TGTGCCTGGAGGGGGGGGCTAGCGGGCCTCGCCTACGAGCAGTACTTC. Translated: CAWRGGLAGLAYEQYF.

This clonotype was found a few times. This chain links TRBV4-2 with TRBJ1-1, with 11 bases identical to TRBD1. CDR1 and CDR2 from the germline V gene are LGHNA and YNFKEQ. Unmatched junction bases numbered 8, after V lost 1 base and J lost 1 base. This CDR3 spans 18 amino acids. This CDR3 is CASSQAAGQGGQNTEAFF. The CDR3 coding sequence is TGTGCCAGCAGCCAAGCCGCGGGACAGGGGGGGCAGAACACTGAAGCTTTCTTT.

The chain recombines TRBV27 with TRBJ2-2, with no clear D. Deletions cut 1 base from V and 2 bases from J, with 11 bases between. CDR1 and CDR2 (germline): MNHEY, SMNVEV (reference sequence). The CDR3 extends over 16 amino acids. CDR3 protein: CASSLYSSYNTGELFF. In DNA form, the CDR3 reads TGTGCCAGCAGTTTATACTCATCTTATAACACCGGGGAGCTGTTTTTT.

V usage is TRBV7-2 and J usage is TRBJ1-2; D remains ambiguous. V was cut by 7 bases and J by 4 bases, with 19 bases left in between. Germline CDR1 SGHTA, CDR2 FQGNSA. The CDR3 has 15 amino acids. The CDR3 sequence is CASTVDPQGFYGYTF. The CDR3, as DNA: TGTGCCAGCACCGTGGACCCTCAAGGGTTCTATGGCTACACCTTC.

As DNA, the CDR3 is TGCAGTGCTACACGAGGGGCGACTAACTATGGCTACACCTTC. Translation: CSATRGATNYGYTF. The genes are TRBV20-1 and TRBJ1-2, with D perhaps TRBD1 (5 bases). CDR3 size: 14 residues. CDR1 and CDR2 (germline): DFQATT, SNEGSKA (reference sequence). The V end was cut by 4 bases, the J end by 0 bases, with 12 bases between.

A few counts support this clonotype. The chain couples TRBV27 to TRBJ1-6; D unclear. Trimming stripped 3 bases from V and 5 bases from J, with 8 bases between. The CDR3 consists of 14 residues. Germline loops: CDR1 MNHEY, CDR2 SMNVEV (reference sequence). CDR3 sequence reads: CASSFRQDNSPLHF. CDR3 nucleotide sequence: TGTGCCAGCAGTTTCAGGCAGGATAATTCACCCCTCCACTTT.

This clonotype showed up many times. The chain employs TRBV7-2 and TRBJ1-1; D is ambiguous. Trimming shortened V by 3 bases and J by 1 base, and 9 bases separated the two germline ends. CDR1 SGHTA and CDR2 FQGNSA come from the germline V gene. The CDR3 totals 14 residues. The CDR3 is CASSFPRGNTEAFF. The CDR3 DNA is TGTGCCAGCAGCTTCCCACGGGGGAACACTGAAGCTTTCTTT.

This clonotype has at least ten counts. The rearrangement joins TRBV6-1 to TRBJ1-2; tentatively, D is TRBD1 (5 bases). This CDR3 spans 15 amino acids. The germline V and J ends were trimmed by 6 bases and 8 bases, with 22 bases remaining between them. Germline V CDR1 and CDR2: MNHNS, SASEGT. This CDR3 is CASRDPGRRLRGYTF. The CDR3 region has the DNA TGTGCCAGCAGGGACCCGGGACGGCGGCTAAGGGGCTACACCTTC.

The sample holds many counts of this clonotype. The chain links TRBV28 to TRBJ1-5, with D perhaps matching TRBD1 (5 bases). Germline V gene data show CDR1 as MDHEN and CDR2 as SYDVKM. Trimming shortened V by 7 bases and J by 0 bases, and 25 bases separated the two germline ends. The CDR3 totals 19 residues. CDR3 sequence: CASKPQGRTGRYSNQPQHF. Written as DNA, the CDR3 is TGTGCCAGCAAACCGCAGGGAAGGACGGGGAGATATAGCAATCAGCCCCAGCATTTT.

As regards this clonotype: Since a much larger clone is just one base distant, this may be a read error. This chain connects TRBV20-1 to TRBJ2-7, with D hard to call. Trimming took 1 base from V and 6 from J, leaving 7 bases between them. CDR1 is DFQATT, CDR2 SNEGSKA, per germline (reference sequence). The CDR3 spans 11 residues. CDR3 nucleotides: TGCAGTGCTAGAGGGTGCTCCGAGCAGTACTTC. Residues: CSARGCSEQYF.

The rearrangement uses TRBV6-1 and TRBJ2-5; TRBD1 agrees at 11 bases. The CDR3 consists of 16 residues. Looked up from germline, CDR1 is MNHNS and CDR2 is SASEGT. V lost 2 bases and J lost 1; bases outside the gene matches: 3. CDR3 in DNA: TGTGCCAGCAGTGAACCAGGGACAGGGGGCCAAGAGACCCAGTACTTC. Encoded protein: CASSEPGTGGQETQYF.

This clonotype was found many times. This chain uses TRBV30 with TRBJ2-5; 10 bases agree with TRBD2. The germline V gene encodes CDR1 GTSNPN and CDR2 SVGIG (reference sequence). J was trimmed by 7 bases and V by 3 bases; bases with no gene match: 8. The CDR3 is made up of 14 amino acids. The CDR3 region is CAWRSSGGFGTQYF. DNA for the CDR3: TGTGCCTGGAGGAGTAGCGGGGGGTTCGGGACCCAGTACTTC.

V usage is TRBV6-1 and J usage is TRBJ2-7, with D perhaps matching TRBD1 or TRBD2 (5 bases each). This CDR3 region has 14 residues. Germline V gives CDR1 MNHNS, CDR2 SASEGT. V was trimmed by 3 bases and J by 0 bases, leaving 9 bases between them. This chain's CDR3 is CASSDRAGSYEQYV. The DNA for the CDR3 is TGTGCCAGCAGTGACAGGGCGGGCTCCTACGAGCAGTACGTC.

This clonotype appeared many times. The rearrangement links TRBV7-2 to TRBJ2-7, with D possibly being TRBD1 (5 bases). Trimming took off 2 bases at V and 2 bases at J, with 10 bases between the two ends. Germline V CDR1 and CDR2: SGHTA, FQGNSA. CDR3 length: 14 amino acids. The CDR3: CASSLHRQTYEQYF. The CDR3 DNA reads as TGTGCCAGCAGCTTACACAGACAGACCTACGAGCAGTACTTC.

This rearrangement joins TRBV27 to TRBJ2-7, with D maybe TRBD1 (6 bases). The V gene's germline CDR1 is MNHEY and CDR2 SMNVEV (reference sequence). The CDR3 spans 15 residues. Trimming removed 5 bases at V and 2 bases at J, with 16 bases between. The CDR3 sequence is CASSKQGQNTYEQYF. The DNA for the CDR3 is TGTGCCAGCAGTAAACAGGGACAAAACACCTACGAGCAGTACTTC.

The chain links TRBV6-1 to TRBJ2-5; 7 nucleotides align to TRBD2. With V trimmed by 6 bases and J by 4 bases, 11 bases remained unmatched. Germline CDR1 and CDR2: MNHNS and SASEGT. The CDR3 covers 15 residues. CDR3 DNA sequence: TGTGCCAGCAGCCCTATACCAGGGAGGGGAGAGACCCAGTACTTC. Its protein is CASSPIPGRGETQYF.

This clonotype has at least ten counts. The rearrangement uses TRBV4-1 and TRBJ2-6, with 8 positions matching TRBD1. The CDR3 length is 20 residues. The V segment lost 3 bases and the J segment 0 bases; nucleotides outside the gene matches: 13. Germline V CDR1 and CDR2: MGHRA, YSYEKL. The CDR3 sequence is CASSHSRGQGQPSGANVLTF. In nucleotides, the CDR3 is TGCGCCAGCAGCCACTCCAGGGGGCAGGGACAACCCTCTGGGGCCAACGTCCTGACTTTC.

Many counts were recorded for this clonotype. The CDR3 is CSVVGNRGLETQYF. In DNA form, the CDR3 reads TGCAGCGTTGTGGGAAACCGCGGCTTGGAGACCCAGTACTTC. This chain links TRBV29-1 with TRBJ2-5; D uncertain. V gave up 4 bases and J gave up 5 bases, with 17 bases separating them. CDR3 length: 14 amino acids. Germline V gives CDR1 SQVTM, CDR2 ANQGSEA.